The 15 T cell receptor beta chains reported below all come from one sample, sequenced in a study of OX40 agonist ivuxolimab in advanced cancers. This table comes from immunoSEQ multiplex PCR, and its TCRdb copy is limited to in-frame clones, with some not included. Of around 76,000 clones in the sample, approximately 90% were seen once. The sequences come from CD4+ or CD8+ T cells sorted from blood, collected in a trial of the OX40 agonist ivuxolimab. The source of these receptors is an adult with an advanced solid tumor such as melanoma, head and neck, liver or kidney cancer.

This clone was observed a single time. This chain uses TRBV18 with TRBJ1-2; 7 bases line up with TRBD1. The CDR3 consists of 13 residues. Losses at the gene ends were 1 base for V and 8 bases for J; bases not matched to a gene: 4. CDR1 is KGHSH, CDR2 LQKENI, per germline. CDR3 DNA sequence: TGTGCCAGCTCACCACAGGGGGCAGAGGGCTACACCTTC. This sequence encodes CASSPQGAEGYTF.

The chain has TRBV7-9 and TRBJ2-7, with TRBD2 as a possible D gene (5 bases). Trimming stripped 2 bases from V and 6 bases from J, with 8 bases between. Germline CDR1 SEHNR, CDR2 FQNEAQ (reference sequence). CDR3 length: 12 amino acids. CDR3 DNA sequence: TGTGCCAGCAGCTTACTCGAGGGCGAGCAGTACTTC. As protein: CASSLLEGEQYF.

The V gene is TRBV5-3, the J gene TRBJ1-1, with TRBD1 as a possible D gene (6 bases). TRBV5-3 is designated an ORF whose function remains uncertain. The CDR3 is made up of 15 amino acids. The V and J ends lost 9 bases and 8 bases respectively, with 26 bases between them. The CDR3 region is CAKSDIIKQGEEAFF. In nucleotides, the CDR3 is TGTGCCAAATCAGATATAATTAAACAGGGAGAGGAAGCTTTCTTT.

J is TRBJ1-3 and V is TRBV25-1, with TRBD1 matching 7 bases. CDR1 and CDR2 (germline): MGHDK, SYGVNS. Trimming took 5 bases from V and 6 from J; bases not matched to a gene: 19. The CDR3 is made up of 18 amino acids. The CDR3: CASSKPGQKNRGANTIYF. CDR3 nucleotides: TGTGCCAGCAGTAAACCGGGACAGAAAAATCGTGGGGCAAACACCATATATTTT.

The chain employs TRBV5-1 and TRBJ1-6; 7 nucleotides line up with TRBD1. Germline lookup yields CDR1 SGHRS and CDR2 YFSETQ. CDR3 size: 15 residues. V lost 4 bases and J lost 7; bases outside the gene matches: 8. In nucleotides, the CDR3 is TGCGCCAGCAGCAGAGATGGACAGGAAAATTCACCCCTCCACTTT. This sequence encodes CASSRDGQENSPLHF.

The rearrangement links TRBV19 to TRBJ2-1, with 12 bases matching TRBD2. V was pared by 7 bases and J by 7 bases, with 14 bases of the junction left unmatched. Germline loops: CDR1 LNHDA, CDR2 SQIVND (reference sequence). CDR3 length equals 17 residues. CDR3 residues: CASTPLILAGGWNEQFF. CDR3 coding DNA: TGTGCCAGTACCCCCCTTATACTAGCGGGAGGATGGAATGAGCAGTTCTTC.

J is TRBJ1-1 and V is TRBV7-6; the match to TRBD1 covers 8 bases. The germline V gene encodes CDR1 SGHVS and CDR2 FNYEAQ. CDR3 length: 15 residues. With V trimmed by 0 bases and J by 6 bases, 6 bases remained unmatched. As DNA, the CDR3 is TGTGCCAGCAGCTTAGCGGAGACAGGGGTGGCTGAAGCTTTCTTT. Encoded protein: CASSLAETGVAEAFF.

The CDR3 sequence: CASSQSPGLANEKLFF. DNA of the CDR3: TGCGCCAGCAGCCAATCCCCAGGGTTAGCTAATGAAAAACTGTTTTTT. The genes are TRBV4-1 and TRBJ1-4, with a weak D call TRBD1 (5 bases). The CDR3 contains 16 residues. Germline CDR1 is MGHRA and CDR2 is YSYEKL. Deletions cut 2 bases from V and 3 bases from J, with 13 bases between.

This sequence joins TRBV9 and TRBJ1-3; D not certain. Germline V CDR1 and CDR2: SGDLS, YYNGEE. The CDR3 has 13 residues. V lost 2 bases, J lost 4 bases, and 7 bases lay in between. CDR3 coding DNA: TGTGCCAGCAGCGTTGCGGGGGGAAACACCATATATTTT. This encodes CASSVAGGNTIYF.

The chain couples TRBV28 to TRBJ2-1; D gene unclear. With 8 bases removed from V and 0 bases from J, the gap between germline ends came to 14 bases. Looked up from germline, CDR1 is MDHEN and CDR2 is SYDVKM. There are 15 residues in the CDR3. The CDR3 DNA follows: TGTGCCAGCCCTCAACTCCCGAGCTCCTACAATGAGCAGTTCTTC. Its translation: CASPQLPSSYNEQFF.

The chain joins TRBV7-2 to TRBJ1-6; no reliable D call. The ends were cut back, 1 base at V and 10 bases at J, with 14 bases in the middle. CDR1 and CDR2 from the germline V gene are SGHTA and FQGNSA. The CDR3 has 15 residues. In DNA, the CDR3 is TGTGCCAGCAGCTTAGTTGCAGGCCCTGGGTCACCCCTCCACTTT. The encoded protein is CASSLVAGPGSPLHF.

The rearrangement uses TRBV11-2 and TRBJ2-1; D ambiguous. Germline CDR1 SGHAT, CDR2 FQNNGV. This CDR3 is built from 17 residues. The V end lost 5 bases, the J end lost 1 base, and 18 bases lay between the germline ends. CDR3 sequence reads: CASSPYPAFLSYNEQFF. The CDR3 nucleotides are TGTGCCAGCAGCCCTTACCCGGCGTTCCTTTCCTACAATGAGCAGTTCTTC.

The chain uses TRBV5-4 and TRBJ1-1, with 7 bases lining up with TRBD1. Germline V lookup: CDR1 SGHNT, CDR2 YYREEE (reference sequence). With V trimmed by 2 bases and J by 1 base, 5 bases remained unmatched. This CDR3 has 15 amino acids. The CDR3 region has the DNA TGTGCCAGCAGCTTAGTTTACAGGGGGAACACTGAAGCTTTCTTT. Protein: CASSLVYRGNTEAFF.

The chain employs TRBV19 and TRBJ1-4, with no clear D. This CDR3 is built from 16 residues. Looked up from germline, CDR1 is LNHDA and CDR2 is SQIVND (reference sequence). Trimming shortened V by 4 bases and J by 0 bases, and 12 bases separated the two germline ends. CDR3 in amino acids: CASSRTTRTTNEKLFF. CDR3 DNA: TGTGCCAGTAGTAGAACGACCCGAACAACTAATGAAAAACTGTTTTTT. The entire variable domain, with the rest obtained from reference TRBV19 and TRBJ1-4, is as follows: DGGITQSPKYLFRKEGQNVTLSCEQNLNHDAMYWYRQDPGQGLRLIYYSQIVNDFQKGDIAEGYSVSREKKESFPLTVTSAQKNPTAFYLCASSRTTRTTNEKLFFGSGTQLSVL.

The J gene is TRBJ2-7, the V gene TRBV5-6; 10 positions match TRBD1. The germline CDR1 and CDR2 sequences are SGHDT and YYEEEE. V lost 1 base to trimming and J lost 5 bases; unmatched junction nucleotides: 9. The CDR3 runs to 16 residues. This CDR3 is CASSLLRDRGGNEQYF. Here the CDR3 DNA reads TGTGCCAGCAGCTTGCTCCGGGACAGGGGTGGAAACGAGCAGTACTTC.